The 25 T cell receptor beta chains presented below share a single source sample, sequenced in a study of T cells after posttransplantation cyclophosphamide. Sequencing used immunoSEQ multiplex PCR; TCRdb keeps in-frame clones, though not all of them. Singletons are absent from the sample, which has 35,000 to 55,000 clones. Sample: PBMCs. The receptors were gathered from a man aged 35-49 years in good health, CMV-negative, and a related stem cell transplant donor.

This clone came up many times. The chain has TRBV6-6 and TRBJ2-2; D may be TRBD1 (5 bases). CDR1 MNHNY and CDR2 SVGAGI come from the germline V gene (reference sequence). V lost 5 bases, J lost 1 base, and 8 bases lay in between. The length of the CDR3 is 14 residues. CDR3 nucleotide sequence: TGTGCCAGCAGTAAAGGACAGAACACCGGGGAGCTGTTTTTT. Translated, it gives CASSKGQNTGELFF.

This clone was observed at least ten times. The chain links TRBV4-2 to TRBJ2-7, with D possibly matching TRBD2 (6 bases). Germline V gene data show CDR1 as LGHNA and CDR2 as YNFKEQ. The CDR3 extends over 14 amino acids. V lost 5 bases, J lost 0 bases, and 11 bases lay in between. CDR3 in DNA: TGTGCCAGCAGCGGCGGGGCTTCCTCCTACGAGCAGTACTTC. It codes for CASSGGASSYEQYF.

At least ten counts were recorded for this clone. CDR3 residues: CASSLGASGSETQYF. Written as DNA, the CDR3 is TGTGCCAGCAGCTTAGGCGCTAGCGGGAGTGAGACCCAGTACTTC. The V and J genes are TRBV7-9 and TRBJ2-5; 10 bases map to TRBD2. The CDR3 has 15 residues. Trimming at V came to 1 base and at J to 5 bases, leaving 4 bases not matched to a gene. Germline V CDR1 and CDR2: SEHNR, FQNEAQ (reference sequence).

There are many counts of this clone. The CDR3 DNA sequence: TGTGCCAGCAGCCCGACAGGGGCGGGTGAGCAGTTCTTC. Translating it yields CASSPTGAGEQFF. J is TRBJ2-1 and V is TRBV7-3; 8 bases agree with TRBD1. J lost 9 bases, V lost 5 bases, and 6 bases had no gene match. CDR1 and CDR2 (germline): SGHTA, FQGTGA. The CDR3 has 13 residues. The full variable domain, completed using reference TRBV7-3 and TRBJ2-1, is GAGVSQTPSNKVTEKGKYVELRCDPISGHTALYWYRQSLGQGPEFLIYFQGTGAADDSGLPNDRFFAVRPEGSVSTLKIQRTERGDSAVYLCASSPTGAGEQFFGPGTRLTVL.

Only a few counts were recorded for this clone. The V call is TRBV21-1, the J call TRBJ2-7; TRBD1 is the table's D call and was not checked against the DNA. TRBV21-1 is flagged as a pseudogene. This CDR3 has 17 residues. The CDR3 nucleotides are TGTGCCAGCAGCAAAGTGCTGGGGGACAGGGGAAACTACGAGCAGTACTTC. Protein: CASSKVLGDRGNYEQYF.

This clone was detected many times. The chain is built from TRBV5-4 and TRBJ2-1, with TRBD2 identical over 11 bases. V was clipped by 1 base and J by 8 bases; unmatched bases: 8. CDR1 SGHNT and CDR2 YYREEE come from the germline V gene (reference sequence). The CDR3 contains 16 residues. The CDR3 sequence: CASSLQLAGGTDEQFF. The CDR3 nucleotides are TGTGCCAGCAGCTTGCAGCTAGCGGGAGGTACGGATGAGCAGTTCTTC.

This clone was found many times. The rearrangement links TRBV18 to TRBJ2-3; no firm D call. The CDR3 is 14 amino acids. Germline V lookup: CDR1 KGHSH, CDR2 LQKENI. The V end was cut by 2 bases, the J end by 0 bases, with 6 bases between. The CDR3 protein is CASSPVRSTDTQYF. The CDR3 coding sequence is TGTGCCAGCTCACCAGTGAGAAGCACAGATACGCAGTATTTT.

This clone appeared many times. The chain couples TRBV5-1 to TRBJ2-1; tentatively, D is TRBD2 (5 bases). V lost 4 bases and J lost 0, with 17 bases in between. CDR3 length: 17 amino acids. Germline V gene lookup returns CDR1 SGHRS and CDR2 YFSETQ. The CDR3 region is CASSVTSLGSSYNEQFF. CDR3 nucleotides: TGCGCCAGCAGCGTTACTTCACTAGGGAGCTCCTACAATGAGCAGTTCTTC.

This clone has ten or more counts. The gene calls are TRBV27 and TRBJ2-4; D not resolved. The V end lost 5 bases, the J end lost 1 base, and 9 bases lay between the germline ends. This CDR3 comprises 14 residues. Germline CDR1 MNHEY, CDR2 SMNVEV (reference sequence). CDR3: CASSPEKAKNIQYF. The CDR3 DNA follows: TGTGCCAGCAGTCCCGAGAAGGCCAAAAACATTCAGTACTTC.

This clone was observed at least ten times. This sequence joins TRBV19 and TRBJ1-3, with TRBD1 as a possible D gene (6 bases). The CDR3 is 16 residues long. Looked up from germline, CDR1 is LNHDA and CDR2 is SQIVND (reference sequence). Trimming took 3 bases from V and 3 from J, leaving 15 bases between them. The CDR3 spells CASSIAGGAYGNTIYF. The CDR3 nucleotides read TGTGCCAGTAGTATTGCGGGGGGCGCGTATGGAAACACCATATATTTT.

This clone was observed many times. The V and J genes are TRBV19 and TRBJ2-7; maybe TRBD1 (6 bases). The V end was cut by 1 base, the J end by 3 bases, with 16 bases between. CDR3 length: 16 amino acids. CDR1 and CDR2 (germline): LNHDA, SQIVND (reference sequence). As DNA, the CDR3 is TGTGCCAGTAGTATAGCCCCCAGGGGCACCTTCTACGAGCAGTACTTC. This translates into CASSIAPRGTFYEQYF.

At least ten counts were recorded for this clone. V usage is TRBV7-2 and J usage is TRBJ2-1; the D is unclear. The CDR3 consists of 12 residues. V was pared by 5 bases and J by 3 bases, with 5 bases between. Per germline, CDR1 SGHTA and CDR2 FQGNSA. The CDR3 here is CASSPLYNEQFF. The CDR3 DNA reads TGTGCCAGCAGCCCACTCTACAATGAGCAGTTCTTC.

This clone was counted between two and nine times. The rearrangement joins TRBV28 to TRBJ1-5; no firm D call. V lost 2 bases, J lost 11 bases, and 7 bases lay in between. The CDR3 consists of 11 residues. Germline assignment: CDR1 MDHEN and CDR2 SYDVKM. The CDR3, as DNA: TGTGCCAGCAGTTTAGGAGGTACCCAGCATTTT. Protein product: CASSLGGTQHF.

This clone was counted ten times or more. The chain combines TRBV5-1 with TRBJ2-3; TRBD2 agrees at 8 bases. In germline, CDR1 is SGHRS, CDR2 YFSETQ. The CDR3 sequence is 19 residues long. J lost 5 bases, V lost 0 bases, and 17 bases had no gene match. CDR3 residues: CASSLDKAGAPNPRDTQYF. The CDR3 DNA is TGCGCCAGCAGCTTGGACAAAGCGGGGGCCCCAAATCCGCGAGATACGCAGTATTTT.

This clone was counted many times. The chain employs TRBV2 and TRBJ1-1; TRBD1 matches 9 bases. This CDR3 has 14 residues. The V and J ends lost 6 bases and 5 bases, in that order; junction bases with no gene match: 7. CDR1 and CDR2 (germline): SNHLY, FYNNEI. DNA of the CDR3: TGTGCCAGCAGGGGACAGGGCGGGGGGACTGAAGCTTTCTTT. Its protein product is CASRGQGGGTEAFF.

This clone was recorded at least ten times. The chain joins TRBV9 to TRBJ1-3; 7 nucleotides line up with TRBD1. Germline CDR1 reads SGDLS; CDR2 reads YYNGEE. This CDR3 region has 16 residues. The junction had 6 bases not matched to a gene; V was cut back by 3 bases and J by 0 bases. CDR3 coding DNA: TGTGCCAGCAGCGCCATTGGGACAGCCTCTGGAAACACCATATATTTT. This codes for CASSAIGTASGNTIYF.

This clone was recorded a few times. The genes are TRBV4-2 and TRBJ2-5, with D tentatively TRBD1 (5 bases). The CDR3 runs 16 residues. CDR1 and CDR2 from the germline V gene are LGHNA and YNFKEQ. CDR3 DNA: TGTGACCCTCAAGATCCCCCGGACACAGGCCAAGAGACCCAGTACTTC. Protein: CDPQDPPDTGQETQYF.

This clone showed up just a few times. The chain couples TRBV15 to TRBJ2-5, with D possibly matching TRBD2 (5 bases). Per the germline V gene, CDR1 is LNHNV and CDR2 is YYDKDF (reference sequence). This CDR3 region has 16 residues. The V gene lost 3 bases and the J gene lost 0 bases, with 14 bases spanning the gap. CDR3 bases: TGTGCCACCAGCAGTGAGAGGGTTTCCCACCAAGAGACCCAGTACTTC. Protein sequence: CATSSERVSHQETQYF. Looking up the rest from reference TRBV15 and TRBJ2-5 gives the full variable domain: DAMVIQNPRYQVTQFGKPVTLSCSQTLNHNVMYWYQQKSSQAPKLLFHYYDKDFNNEADTPDNFQSRRPNTSFCFLDIRSPGLGDTAMYLCATSSERVSHQETQYFGPGTRLLVL.

The chain joins TRBV27 to TRBJ2-7, with 14 nucleotides matching TRBD2. The ends lost 5 bases at V and 1 base at J; junction bases unmatched: 4. The CDR3 is 16 residues long. The germline V gene has CDR1 MNHEY and CDR2 SMNVEV (reference sequence). The CDR3 sequence: CASSPGLAGGSYEQYF. The CDR3 bases are TGTGCCAGCAGTCCAGGACTAGCGGGGGGTTCCTACGAGCAGTACTTC.

In its sample, this clone was seen many times. The V call is TRBV7-9, the J call TRBJ2-3; no reliable D call. Germline V gives CDR1 SEHNR, CDR2 FQNEAQ (reference sequence). V was trimmed by 1 base and J by 0 bases, leaving 5 bases between them. This CDR3 comprises 14 residues. The CDR3 is CASSLVTSTDTQYF. Written as DNA, the CDR3 is TGTGCCAGCAGCTTAGTTACAAGCACAGATACGCAGTATTTT.

This clone was observed a few times. The V call is TRBV11-1, the J call TRBJ1-2; D not certain. The CDR3 extends over 15 amino acids. In germline, CDR1 is SGHAT, CDR2 FQDESV (reference sequence). Deletions cut 3 bases from V and 4 bases from J, with 15 bases between. CDR3 bases: TGTGCCAGCAGCTTTAGCACCGCCAACTCCTATGGCTACACCTTC. Protein: CASSFSTANSYGYTF.

This clone has ten or more counts. The chain has TRBV6-5 and TRBJ2-3; 7 bases line up with TRBD1. The CDR3 contains 15 residues. Germline V gives CDR1 MNHEY, CDR2 SVGAGI. V lost 7 bases and J lost 4; bases outside the gene matches: 11. The CDR3 DNA follows: TGTGCCAGCATCTCCAGGGCAGGGGGTTCAGATACGCAGTATTTT. Translating gives CASISRAGGSDTQYF.

This clone was seen at least ten times. The chain couples TRBV5-4 to TRBJ2-1, with 8 bases that match TRBD1. The V and J ends lost 3 bases and 1 base, in that order; junction bases with no gene match: 6. The CDR3 covers 16 residues. Germline-derived CDR1 and CDR2 are SGHNT and YYREEE (reference sequence). Here the CDR3 DNA reads TGTGCCAGCAGCTCTGGTCGGGACAGGTCCTACAATGAGCAGTTCTTC. Translation gives CASSSGRDRSYNEQFF.

There are many counts of this clone. V is TRBV10-2 and J is TRBJ2-3; 8 bases agree with TRBD2. V dropped 6 bases and J dropped 0; count of bases not matched to a gene: 8. The germline V gene encodes CDR1 WSHSY and CDR2 SAAADI. The CDR3 has 16 residues. This CDR3 is CASSTGGAPSTDTQYF. CDR3 nucleotides: TGCGCCAGCAGCACCGGGGGGGCCCCTAGCACAGATACGCAGTATTTT.

This clone was recorded at least ten times. The chain joins TRBV9 to TRBJ1-1, with a weak D call TRBD1 (5 bases). Germline V gene data show CDR1 as SGDLS and CDR2 as YYNGEE. Trimming took 2 bases from V and 1 from J, leaving 9 bases between them. The CDR3 spans 14 residues. CDR3 in amino acids: CASSVRTGNTEAFF. The CDR3 DNA follows: TGTGCCAGCAGCGTTCGTACAGGGAACACTGAAGCTTTCTTT.